Shown below are 17 T cell receptor beta chains from a single sample sequenced in a study of blood T cell repertoires in COVID-19. Clones were read by immunoSEQ multiplex PCR, and TCRdb kept only the in-frame ones, dropping some. The repertoire has under 350,000 clones, 70% to 90% of them found once; the top ten carry over 3.5%. The sample taken for sequencing was PBMCs or T cells enriched from blood (not recorded which). All receptors derive from a man aged 25 to 40 who had recovered from COVID-19.

This chain joins TRBV18 and TRBJ2-7; 9 positions agree with TRBD1. The CDR3 has 14 residues. The V and J ends lost 4 bases and 3 bases, in that order; junction bases with no gene match: 4. CDR1 and CDR2 from the germline V gene are KGHSH and LQKENI. This CDR3 is CASSRTGQGYEQYF. Written as DNA, the CDR3 is TGTGCCAGCTCACGTACGGGACAGGGCTACGAGCAGTACTTC.

This chain joins TRBV3-1 (or the pseudogene TRBV3-2) and TRBJ2-7; D unresolved. The V end was cut by 3 bases, the J end by 4 bases, with 10 bases between. The CDR3 has 13 amino acids. Germline values: CDR1 LGHDT, CDR2 YNNKEL (reference sequence). For the CDR3, the DNA is TGTGCCAGCAGCCATGGGCAGCCGTACGAGCAGTACTTC. Translated, it gives CASSHGQPYEQYF.

V usage is TRBV7-8 and J usage is TRBJ1-1, with TRBD1 matching 7 bases. This CDR3 region has 16 residues. Per the germline V gene, CDR1 is SGHVS and CDR2 is FQNEAQ. J was trimmed by 0 bases and V by 1 base; bases with no gene match: 5. CDR3 residues: CASSLGQGSMNTEAFF. Written as DNA, the CDR3 is TGTGCCAGCAGCTTAGGACAGGGTTCTATGAACACTGAAGCTTTCTTT.

On this clone itself: Within the sample, other DNA sequences also encode this same CDR3. V is TRBV5-1 and J is TRBJ2-5; 8 bases align to TRBD1. The J segment lost 0 bases and the V segment lost 4 bases, leaving 8 bases of the junction unmatched. The germline CDR1 and CDR2 sequences are SGHRS and YFSETQ. CDR3 length: 16 amino acids. In nucleotides, the CDR3 is TGCGCCAGCAGCGGCGGGACAGGAGGGTACCAAGAGACCCAGTACTTC. The encoded protein is CASSGGTGGYQETQYF.

The rearrangement links TRBV19 to TRBJ2-1, with 13 bases aligning to TRBD2. CDR3 length equals 16 residues. Germline V CDR1 and CDR2: LNHDA, SQIVND (reference sequence). Trimming cost V 5 bases and J 6 bases; bases outside gene matches: 7. The CDR3 DNA reads as TGTGCCAGTAGTGCCCTCACTAGCGGGAGGGCCAATGAGCAGTTCTTC. As protein: CASSALTSGRANEQFF. Full variable domain (remainder filled in from reference TRBV19 and TRBJ2-1): DGGITQSPKYLFRKEGQNVTLSCEQNLNHDAMYWYRQDPGQGLRLIYYSQIVNDFQKGDIAEGYSVSREKKESFPLTVTSAQKNPTAFYLCASSALTSGRANEQFFGPGTRLTVL.

The chain is built from TRBV3-1 (or the pseudogene TRBV3-2) and TRBJ1-3, with a tentative D call TRBD1 (5 bases). The V end was cut by 4 bases, the J end by 4 bases, with 17 bases between. Germline loops: CDR1 LGHDT, CDR2 YNNKEL (reference sequence). CDR3 length: 16 residues. CDR3 protein: CASSRKTQVSGNTIYF. As DNA, the CDR3 is TGTGCCAGCAGCCGCAAGACACAGGTTTCCGGAAACACCATATATTTT.

This chain uses TRBV5-1 with TRBJ2-7; TRBD2 is a possible D gene (6 bases). The CDR3 runs 15 residues. V was cut by 1 base and J by 4 bases, with 15 bases left in between. CDR1 SGHRS and CDR2 YFSETQ come from the germline V gene. CDR3 nucleotide sequence: TGCGCCAGCAGCTTGCAGGGAGGTTACCTTTACGAGCAGTACTTC. It is translated as CASSLQGGYLYEQYF.

The rearrangement links TRBV15 to TRBJ2-7; 11 nucleotides align to TRBD2. CDR3 length equals 14 residues. J lost 2 bases, V lost 5 bases, and 2 bases had no gene match. Germline CDR1 is LNHNV and CDR2 is YYDKDF (reference sequence). CDR3 protein: CATSALAGAYEQYF. The CDR3 DNA follows: TGTGCCACCAGCGCACTAGCGGGAGCCTACGAGCAGTACTTC.

The rearrangement links TRBV30 to TRBJ2-7; the D is unclear. CDR3 length: 14 amino acids. Germline V CDR1 and CDR2: GTSNPN, SVGIG (reference sequence). The V gene lost 0 bases and the J gene lost 1 base, with 10 bases spanning the gap. The CDR3 nucleotides read TGTGCCTGGAGTGTAGCAAGCTCATCCTACGAGCAGTACTTC. This sequence encodes CAWSVASSSYEQYF.

This clone came up a few times. This rearrangement joins TRBV10-1 to TRBJ2-7, with a weak D call TRBD1 (6 bases). The ends were cut back, 4 bases at V and 5 bases at J, with 15 bases in the middle. The germline V gene encodes CDR1 WNHNN and CDR2 SYGVQD (reference sequence). The CDR3 spans 14 residues. The CDR3 DNA reads as TGCGCCAGCAGTGCACCCGCAGGGGACCACGAGCAGTACTTC. Residues: CASSAPAGDHEQYF.

The CDR3 bases are TGTGCCTGGTGCTCGAGTCTTGGTGAAAAACTGTTTTTT. Residues: CAWCSSLGEKLFF. The V call is TRBV30, the J call TRBJ1-4, with D unclear. This CDR3 has 13 residues. The ends were cut back, 5 bases at V and 7 bases at J, with 14 bases in the middle. The germline CDR1 and CDR2 sequences are GTSNPN and SVGIG (reference sequence).

The chain uses TRBV6-5 and TRBJ1-2; 10 nucleotides match TRBD1. The ends lost 7 bases at V and 8 bases at J; junction bases unmatched: 10. Germline V gene sequence: CDR1 MNHEY, CDR2 SVGAGI. CDR3 length equals 14 residues. The CDR3 here is CASTPTGGGRGYTF. CDR3 nucleotides: TGTGCCAGCACTCCGACAGGGGGCGGGAGGGGCTACACCTTC.

This chain links TRBV11-1 with TRBJ2-7; D gene ambiguous. Germline V CDR1 and CDR2: SGHAT, FQDESV (reference sequence). Trimming removed 4 bases from V and 5 bases from J, with 12 bases in between. The CDR3 is made up of 13 amino acids. CDR3 in amino acids: CASSSGIQHEQYF. Here the CDR3 DNA reads TGTGCCAGCAGCTCGGGTATCCAGCACGAGCAGTACTTC.

The J gene is TRBJ1-4, the V gene TRBV25-1; 9 bases align to TRBD1. The CDR3 sequence is 14 residues long. V was clipped by 8 bases and J by 5 bases; unmatched bases: 6. CDR1 and CDR2 from the germline V gene are MGHDK and SYGVNS. The CDR3 bases are TGTGCCAGCGGACAGGGGACAGAGAATGAAAAACTGTTTTTT. Translated: CASGQGTENEKLFF.

This chain connects TRBV11-2 to TRBJ2-3; the D gene is possibly TRBD1 (5 bases). CDR1 is SGHAT, CDR2 FQNNGV, per germline. Trimming stripped 5 bases from V and 2 bases from J, with 14 bases between. The length of the CDR3 is 15 residues. This CDR3 is CASSNQGYHTDTQYF. CDR3 bases: TGTGCCAGCAGCAATCAGGGTTACCACACAGATACGCAGTATTTT.

Here the CDR3 DNA reads TGTGCCAGCTCACCGCTCGCTGGACAGGGCACGCAAGAGACCCAGTACTTC. Translating it yields CASSPLAGQGTQETQYF. The V gene is TRBV18, the J gene TRBJ2-5; 8 nucleotides agree with TRBD1. The V and J ends lost 3 bases and 2 bases, in that order; junction bases with no gene match: 11. Looked up from germline, CDR1 is KGHSH and CDR2 is LQKENI. This CDR3 contains 17 residues.

This clone was counted once. The V and J genes are TRBV19 and TRBJ2-4, with D possibly TRBD1 on 7 matching bases. V was cut by 9 bases and J by 6 bases, with 24 bases left in between. The CDR3 length is 16 residues. From germline, CDR1 is LNHDA and CDR2 SQIVND (reference sequence). CDR3 DNA: TGTGCCAGCCAGCCAGGGGGGCTCAGAGGGGCAAACATTCAGTACTTC. Encoded protein: CASQPGGLRGANIQYF.